These 7 T cell receptor beta chains originate from one sample sequenced in a study of blood T cell repertoires in COVID-19. Libraries were prepared by immunoSEQ multiplex PCR; TCRdb keeps only in-frame clonotypes and omits some of them. In the table there are roughly 50,000 clones, 80% to 90% of which are singletons. Sequenced material: peripheral blood. The receptors shown here come from a woman aged 80 or over with acute or convalescent COVID-19.

This chain uses TRBV5-1 with TRBJ2-7, with 8 positions matching TRBD1. Germline CDR1 is SGHRS and CDR2 is YFSETQ. The CDR3 sequence is 16 residues long. V lost 4 bases, J lost 0 bases, and 9 bases stayed unmatched. The CDR3 coding sequence is TGCGCCAGCAGCCCACGGACAGGGCCAGGCTCCTACGAGCAGTACTTC. The encoded protein is CASSPRTGPGSYEQYF. The full variable domain, completed using reference TRBV5-1 and TRBJ2-7, is KAGVTQTPRYLIKTRGQQVTLSCSPISGHRSVSWYQQTPGQGLQFLFEYFSETQRNKGNFPGRFSGRQFSNSRSEMNVSTLELGDSALYLCASSPRTGPGSYEQYFGPGTRLTVT.

V usage is TRBV2 and J usage is TRBJ1-3; 8 bases map to TRBD1. CDR1 and CDR2 (germline): SNHLY, FYNNEI. This CDR3 comprises 15 residues. The trim removed 3 bases at V and 1 base at J, leaving 2 bases unmatched. CDR3 coding DNA: TGTGCCAGCAGTGAGAGGGACAGGTCTGGAAACACCATATATTTT. As protein: CASSERDRSGNTIYF.

The chain couples TRBV3-1 (or the pseudogene TRBV3-2) to TRBJ1-1; D gene uncertain. CDR3 length: 16 amino acids. Trimming removed 4 bases at V and 4 bases at J, with 19 bases between. Germline V lookup: CDR1 LGHDT, CDR2 YNNKEL (reference sequence). The chain's CDR3 is CASSRPGTPRGTEAFF. CDR3 nucleotide sequence: TGTGCCAGCAGCCGACCCGGTACACCTCGAGGCACTGAAGCTTTCTTT.

The rearrangement links TRBV5-1 to TRBJ2-7, with TRBD1 matching 11 bases. CDR3 length: 14 residues. The germline V gene encodes CDR1 SGHRS and CDR2 YFSETQ. Unmatched junction bases numbered 4, after V lost 6 bases and J lost 2 bases. The CDR3 nucleotides are TGCGCCAGCAACCCGGGACAGGGGGCCTACGAGCAGTACTTC. It specifies CASNPGQGAYEQYF.

The chain is built from TRBV6-5 and TRBJ1-1, with 11 bases aligning to TRBD1. The CDR3 contains 15 residues. V gave up 6 bases and J gave up 3 bases; unmatched junction bases: 6. Germline-derived CDR1 and CDR2 are MNHEY and SVGAGI. The CDR3 is CASRGQGAGDTEAFF. CDR3 nucleotide sequence: TGTGCCAGCAGAGGACAGGGGGCTGGGGACACTGAAGCTTTCTTT.

The chain uses TRBV2 and TRBJ2-7, with D perhaps TRBD1 (5 bases). V lost 6 bases and J lost 3, with 9 bases in between. The CDR3 runs 12 residues. Germline V gene data show CDR1 as SNHLY and CDR2 as FYNNEI. In DNA form, the CDR3 reads TGTGCCAGCAGATCGGACAACTACGAGCAGTACTTC. Its protein is CASRSDNYEQYF.

This sequence joins TRBV6-5 and TRBJ2-1, with 11 positions matching TRBD2. V was pared by 5 bases and J by 8 bases, with 5 bases of the junction left unmatched. The CDR3 is 14 amino acids. Looked up from germline, CDR1 is MNHEY and CDR2 is SVGAGI. The CDR3 DNA is TGTGCCAGCAGTCGACTAGCGGGGAGCTATGAGCAGTTCTTC. This sequence encodes CASSRLAGSYEQFF.